This T cell receptor (beta chain) is drawn from a study of shared clonotypes between healthy human individuals. Study information: Contributing individuals were two females and three males aged 18 to 49. Overall study results and limits: For sorted subsets, rarefaction showed incomplete sequencing despite large depth. Among a handful of donors, approximately 4.6% of naive CD4 clonotypes were found in common.

This CDR3 region has 16 residues. The V segment lost 4 bases and the J segment 4 bases; nucleotides outside the gene matches: 7. Germline CDR1 and CDR2: SGHAT and FQNNGV. This clone was observed a single time. The target antigen is unknown. Terminally differentiated effector memory CD45RA+ cells were excluded from the naive CD8 cells, which were CD45RO-negative and positively selected for CCR7. All donors were healthy HIV-negative adults lacking recent acute infections or vaccinations. The protocol was immunoSEQ multiplex PCR, while the TCRdb copy is restricted to in-frame clones and leaves out a portion. The data contain millions of clones, about 94% of them singletons.

The chain uses TRBV11-2 and TRBJ2-7; TRBD2 agrees at 13 bases. The sequence came from a young man in good health. Sequenced input: naive CD8+ T cells sorted from blood. The CDR3 is CASSSHTSGGVYEQYF. The CDR3 coding sequence is TGTGCCAGCAGCTCCCATACTAGCGGGGGGGTTTACGAGCAGTACTTC.